A single TCR beta chain is shown here with its context. Germline CDR1 LGHDT, CDR2 YNNKEL (reference sequence). The CDR3 loop spans 15 amino acids. The ends lost 3 bases at V and 7 bases at J; junction bases unmatched: 7. The data were obtained in a study of identical twins. Each CDR3 protein gets one entry after TCRdb re-called the 5' RACE reads with MiXCR. The sample consists of 250,000 or so distinct CDR3 sequences, approximately 7% of them appearing once. This sample was also put to use in a study of yellow fever vaccine responses in identical twins.

Sequencing was performed on memory (CD45RO+) T cells sorted from blood. The chain has TRBV3-1 and TRBJ2-2, with TRBD2 matching over 8 bases. The clonotype comes from a woman aged 18-29 years in good health. DNA of the CDR3: TGTGCCAGCAGCCACGCCGGGACTAGGGGCGGGGAGCTGTTTTTT. Protein product: CASSHAGTRGGELFF.